This T cell receptor beta chain was sequenced in a study of blood T cell repertoires in COVID-19. This clone was detected only once. Sequenced by immunoSEQ multiplex PCR; TCRdb stores in-frame clones only, minus some. The sample shows 100,000 or so clones, roughly 85% of them seen only once. In germline, CDR1 is MNHEY, CDR2 SVGAGI. V was pared by 2 bases and J by 3 bases, with 16 bases between. This CDR3 has 16 amino acids. This rearrangement joins TRBV6-5 to TRBJ1-1; D may be TRBD1 (6 bases). Sequenced material: peripheral blood. This TCR was recovered from a woman in her 70s with active or convalescent COVID-19. The CDR3 DNA is TGTGCCAGCAGTTACAGGCCCACAGGGATACACACTGAAGCTTTCTTT. Translated, it gives CASSYRPTGIHTEAFF.